This T cell receptor beta chain was obtained from a study of response to subunit inactivated influenza vaccine. Trimming removed 5 bases at V and 8 bases at J, with 18 bases between. Germline CDR1 is SGHAT and CDR2 is FQNNGV. The CDR3 runs to 14 residues. TCRdb called the RT-PCR reads again in MiXCR, with one record for every CDR3 protein. Found here are more than 500,000 distinct CDR3 sequences, over 9% of them singletons; the top ten hold around 10%. These same records also appear under a second study, on T cells expressing NK-cell markers. That report adds: UMIs accompanied the 5'RACE template switching by which TCR beta cDNA was made.

The sequence came from a man aged 45-60 years who received an inactivated influenza vaccine. This chain connects TRBV11-2 to TRBJ2-5; D possibly corresponds to TRBD1 (6 bases). The sample here was PBMCs from blood, taken on the day of vaccination. The CDR3 nucleotides are TGTGCCAGCAGCCTAGGGCGACAGGATAGAACCCAGTACTTC. Amino acid sequence: CASSLGRQDRTQYF.